This entry is about one T cell receptor beta chain. What it recognizes is unknown. This sample was taken from a study of OX40 agonist ivuxolimab in advanced cancers. Study details: Hepatocellular carcinoma, melanoma, renal cell or head and neck cancer affected the dose-escalation patients. Whole-study findings and limits: Dose levels from 0.1 to 3.0 mg/kg saw CD4+ and CD8+ blood T cells expand clonally by week 6. Those patients achieving a partial response at 0.1-3.0 mg/kg showed among the lowest clonal expansion. Nonresponders, in some cases, also had low normalized T-cell clonal expansion.

Repertoires were generated with immunoSEQ multiplex PCR, while TCRdb's copy carries only in-frame clones and drops some. The sample lists some 60,000 clones; about nine tenths were seen once. In germline, CDR1 is MNHNS, CDR2 SASEGT. Trimming took off 4 bases at V and 3 bases at J, with 10 bases between the two ends. The CDR3 spans 13 residues. This chain uses TRBV6-1 with TRBJ2-7; D may be TRBD1 (6 bases). The TCR was taken from an adult with an advanced solid tumor such as melanoma, head and neck, liver or kidney cancer. This specimen consisted of CD4+ or CD8+ T cells sorted from blood, obtained in a trial of the OX40 agonist ivuxolimab. CDR3 bases: TGTGCCAGCAGTGGTACAGGGTTCTACGAGCAGTACTTC. Amino acid sequence: CASSGTGFYEQYF.